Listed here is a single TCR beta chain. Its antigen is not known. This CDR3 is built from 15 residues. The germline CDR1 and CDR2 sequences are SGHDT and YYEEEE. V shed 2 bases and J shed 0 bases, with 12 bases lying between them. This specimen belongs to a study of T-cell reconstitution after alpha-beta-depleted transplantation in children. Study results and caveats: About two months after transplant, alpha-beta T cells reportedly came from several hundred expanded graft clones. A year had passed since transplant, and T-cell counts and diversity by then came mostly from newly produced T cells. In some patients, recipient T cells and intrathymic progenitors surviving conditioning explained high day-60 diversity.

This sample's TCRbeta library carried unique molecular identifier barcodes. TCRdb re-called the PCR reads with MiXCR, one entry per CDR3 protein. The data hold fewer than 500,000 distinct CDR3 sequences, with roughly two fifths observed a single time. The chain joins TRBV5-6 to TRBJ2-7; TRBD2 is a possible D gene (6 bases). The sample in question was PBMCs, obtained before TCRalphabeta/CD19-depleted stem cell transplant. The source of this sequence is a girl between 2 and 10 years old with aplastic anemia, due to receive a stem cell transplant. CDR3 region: CASSFGGWSSYEQYF. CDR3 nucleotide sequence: TGTGCCAGCAGCTTCGGGGGATGGAGCTCCTACGAGCAGTACTTC.